Listed below are T cell receptor beta chains from one sample, sequenced in a study of control samples from healthy donors and cancer patients. Clones were sequenced by immunoSEQ multiplex PCR, and TCRdb holds only the in-frame ones, with some missing. The data show more than 95,000 clones, approximately 93% seen once. Sequencing was carried out using blood. All receptors come from a man aged 18 to 30 in good health. The CDR3 runs from the conserved cysteine through the conserved F or W. A D gene is named only where the DNA matches it firmly. Some rows mark clone size as missing; the rest say once, few, many or name a class of expanded clone.

TRBJ2-1,.,TRBD2,TRBV11-2,18,CASSLIPKTSGAYNEQFF,TGTGCCAGCAGCCTCATCCCAAAGACTAGCGGGGCCTACAATGAGCAGTTCTTC
TRBJ1-1,.,.,TRBV14,14,CASSQEGGNTEAFF,TGTGCCAGCAGCCAAGAGGGTGGTAACACTGAAGCTTTCTTT
TRBJ1-2,.,.,TRBV19,14,CASSIGGGTYGYTF,TGTGCCAGTAGTATCGGGGGCGGGACGTATGGCTACACCTTC
TRBJ1-5,.,TRBD1,TRBV20-1,14,CSASRGQVAQPQHF,TGCAGTGCTAGTCGAGGACAGGTCGCTCAGCCCCAGCATTTT
TRBJ1-6,.,.,TRBV4-1,15,CASSHSDRDNSPLHF,TGCGCCAGCAGCCACTCCGACAGAGATAATTCACCCCTCCACTTT
TRBJ1-2,.,TRBD1,TRBV2,15,CASSEAAGDRVGYTF,TGTGCCAGCAGTGAAGCAGCGGGGGACAGGGTTGGCTACACCTTC
TRBJ1-2,.,.,TRBV6-1,17,CASSEGVLGTGHYGYTF,TGTGCCAGCAGTGAAGGCGTGTTGGGCACCGGGCACTATGGCTACACCTTC
TRBJ2-2,.,.,TRBV19,16,CASSMDRRGAAGELFF,TGTGCCAGTAGTATGGATCGAAGGGGGGCCGCCGGGGAGCTGTTTTTT
TRBJ2-3,.,.,TRBV23-1,21,CASSQSNGGQNGPLGTDTQYF,TGCGCCAGCAGTCAATCTAACGGGGGCCAGAACGGCCCCCTCGGCACAGATACGCAGTATTTT
TRBJ1-5,.,TRBD1,TRBV2,15,CASSGDRGHNQPQHF,TGTGCCAGCAGCGGGGACAGGGGGCACAATCAGCCCCAGCATTTT
TRBJ1-6,.,TRBD1,TRBV7-9,17,CASSLARQGNHNSPLHF,TGTGCCAGCAGCTTAGCACGACAGGGGAATCATAATTCACCCCTCCACTTT
TRBJ1-1,.,.,TRBV4-1,15,CASSHPARGHTEAFF,TGCGCCAGCAGCCACCCGGCCCGGGGCCACACTGAAGCTTTCTTT
TRBJ1-1,.,TRBD1,TRBV4-2,14,CASSRGQVGTEAFF,TGTGCCAGCAGCCGGGGACAGGTCGGCACTGAAGCTTTCTTT
TRBJ1-6,.,.,TRBV7-3,15,CASSPSGSYNSPLHF,TGTGCCAGCAGCCCCAGTGGGAGCTATAATTCACCCCTCCACTTT
TRBJ2-1,.,.,TRBV19,15,CASSFLDGTYNEQFF,TGTGCCAGTAGCTTCCTTGACGGGACTTACAATGAGCAGTTCTTC
TRBJ2-7,.,.,TRBV6-5,12,CATSSTTYEQYF,TGTGCCACCTCTTCGACCACCTACGAGCAGTACTTC
TRBJ1-3,.,.,TRBV7-6,14,CASSPGGSGNTIYF,TGTGCCAGCAGTCCCGGGGGGTCCGGAAACACCATATATTTT
TRBJ2-7,.,.,TRBV7-9,15,CASSPTGPPRYEQYF,TGTGCCAGCAGCCCCACAGGCCCCCCGCGGTACGAGCAGTACTTC
TRBJ2-3,.,.,TRBV24-1,14,CATSDSTVADTQYF,TGTGCCACCAGTGACTCGACAGTAGCAGATACGCAGTATTTT
TRBJ2-2,.,.,TRBV5-1,13,CASRTENTGELFF,TGCGCCAGCAGAACGGAGAACACCGGGGAGCTGTTTTTT
TRBJ2-3,.,.,TRBV12-3/TRBV12-4,13,CASSLGAGDTQYF,TGTGCCAGCAGTTTGGGGGCGGGTGATACGCAGTATTTT
TRBJ2-7,.,TRBD2,TRBV5-4,16,CASSPGVRETTYEQYF,TGTGCCAGCAGCCCCGGGGTGCGGGAGACCACCTACGAGCAGTACTTC
TRBJ1-2,.,.,TRBV6-1,15,CASSEEETRWHGYTF,TGTGCCAGCAGTGAGGAAGAGACGCGATGGCATGGCTACACCTTC
TRBJ2-3,.,.,TRBV4-3,13,CASSPKRGDTQYF,TGCGCCAGCAGCCCCAAAAGGGGAGATACGCAGTATTTT
TRBJ2-7,.,TRBD2,TRBV29-1,14,CSARFGGSGYEQYF,TGCAGCGCCCGTTTCGGCGGGAGTGGGTACGAGCAGTACTTC
TRBJ1-5,.,.,TRBV19,15,CASSAYRDSNQPQHF,TGTGCCAGTAGTGCCTACAGAGATAGCAATCAGCCCCAGCATTTT
TRBJ2-7,.,.,TRBV29-1,10,CSVGSYEQYF,TGCAGCGTGGGGTCCTACGAGCAGTACTTC
TRBJ2-5,.,.,TRBV5-4,17,CASSSGTWRALGETQYF,TGTGCCAGCAGCTCCGGTACGTGGCGGGCTCTGGGAGAGACCCAGTACTTC
TRBJ2-1,.,.,TRBV7-9,15,CASSLPTQGRYEQFF,TGTGCCAGCAGCTTACCTACACAGGGTAGGTATGAGCAGTTCTTC
TRBJ2-1,.,TRBD2,TRBV14,13,CASSQDGGGEQFF,TGTGCCAGCAGCCAAGACGGCGGGGGGGAGCAGTTCTTC
TRBJ1-1,.,.,TRBV6-2/TRBV6-3,17,CASSYSRRDTGGDEAFF,TGTGCCAGCAGTTACTCGAGACGGGACACTGGAGGGGATGAAGCTTTCTTT
TRBJ2-1,.,.,TRBV24-1,11,CATSEYNEQFF,TGTGCCACCAGTGAGTACAATGAGCAGTTCTTC
TRBJ1-2,.,.,TRBV29-1,15,CSVEESGRANYGYTF,TGCAGCGTTGAAGAGAGCGGGCGGGCGAACTATGGCTACACCTTC
TRBJ2-2,.,.,TRBV9,14,CASSVDPNTGELFF,TGTGCCAGCAGCGTAGACCCGAACACCGGGGAGCTGTTTTTT
TRBJ1-5,few,TRBD1,TRBV29-1,14,CSVGGQRGDQPQHF,TGCAGCGTGGGGGGACAGCGAGGGGATCAGCCCCAGCATTTT
TRBJ1-3,.,.,TRBV7-6,16,CASSSEPESSGNTIYF,TGTGCCAGCAGCTCAGAACCAGAGAGCTCTGGAAACACCATATATTTT